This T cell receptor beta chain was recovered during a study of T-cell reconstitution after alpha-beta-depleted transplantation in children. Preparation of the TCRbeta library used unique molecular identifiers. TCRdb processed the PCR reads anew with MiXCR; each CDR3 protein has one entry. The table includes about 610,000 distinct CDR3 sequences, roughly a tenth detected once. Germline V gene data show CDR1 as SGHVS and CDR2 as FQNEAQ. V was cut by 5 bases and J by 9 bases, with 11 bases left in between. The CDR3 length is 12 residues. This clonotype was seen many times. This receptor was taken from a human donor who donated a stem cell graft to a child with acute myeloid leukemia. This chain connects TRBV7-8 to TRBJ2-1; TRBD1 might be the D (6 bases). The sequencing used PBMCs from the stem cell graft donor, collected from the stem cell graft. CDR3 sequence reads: CASSARGFEQFF. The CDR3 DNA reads TGTGCCAGCAGCGCAAGGGGGTTTGAGCAGTTCTTC. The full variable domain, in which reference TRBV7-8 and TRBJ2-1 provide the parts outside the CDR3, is GAGVSQSPRYKVAKRGQDVALRCDPISGHVSLFWYQQALGQGPEFLTYFQNEAQLDKSGLPSDRFFAERPEGSVSTLKIQRTQQEDSAVYLCASSARGFEQFFGPGTRLTVL.